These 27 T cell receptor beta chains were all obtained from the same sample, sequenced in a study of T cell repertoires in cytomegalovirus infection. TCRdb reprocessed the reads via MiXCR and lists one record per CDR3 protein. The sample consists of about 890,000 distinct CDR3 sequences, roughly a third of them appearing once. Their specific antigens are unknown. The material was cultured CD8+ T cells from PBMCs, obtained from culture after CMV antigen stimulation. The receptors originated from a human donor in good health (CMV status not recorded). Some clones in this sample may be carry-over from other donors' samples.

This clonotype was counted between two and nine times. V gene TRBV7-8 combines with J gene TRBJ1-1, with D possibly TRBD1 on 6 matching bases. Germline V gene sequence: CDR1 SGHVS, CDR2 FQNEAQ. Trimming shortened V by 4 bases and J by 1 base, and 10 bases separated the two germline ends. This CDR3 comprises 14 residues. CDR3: CASSSNRENTEAFF. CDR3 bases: TGTGCCAGCAGCTCAAACAGGGAGAACACTGAAGCTTTCTTT.

In DNA form, the CDR3 reads TGTGCCACCAGCGGGGGGGGGCTCACTGAAGCTTTCTTT. This sequence encodes CATSGGGLTEAFF. This chain connects TRBV24-1 to TRBJ1-1, with D tentatively TRBD1 (6 bases). Trimming took 7 bases from V and 4 from J, leaving 12 bases between them. The CDR3 extends over 13 amino acids. Per germline, CDR1 KGHDR and CDR2 SFDVKD.

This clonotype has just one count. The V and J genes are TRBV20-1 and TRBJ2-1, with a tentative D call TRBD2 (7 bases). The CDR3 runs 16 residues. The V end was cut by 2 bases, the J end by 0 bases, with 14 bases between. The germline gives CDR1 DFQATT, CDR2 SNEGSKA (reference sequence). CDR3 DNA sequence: TGCAGTGCTAGAATAGGGGGGGGCTACTCCTACAATGAGCAGTTCTTC. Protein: CSARIGGGYSYNEQFF.

CDR3 in amino acids: CASGRGGPGELFF. DNA of the CDR3: TGTGCCAGCGGCCGGGGTGGGCCCGGGGAGCTGTTTTTT. V and J are TRBV27 and TRBJ2-2; a weak D match, TRBD2 (5 bases). The V and J ends lost 8 bases and 6 bases respectively, with 13 bases between them. CDR1 is MNHEY and CDR2 is SMNVEV in the germline V gene (reference sequence). The CDR3 length is 13 residues.

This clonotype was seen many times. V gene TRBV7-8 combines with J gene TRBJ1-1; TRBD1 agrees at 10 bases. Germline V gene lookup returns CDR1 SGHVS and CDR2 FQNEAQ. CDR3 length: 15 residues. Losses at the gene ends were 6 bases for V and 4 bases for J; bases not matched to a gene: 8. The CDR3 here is CASSRTGGGGTEAFF. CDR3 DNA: TGTGCCAGCAGTCGGACAGGGGGGGGTGGCACTGAAGCTTTCTTT.

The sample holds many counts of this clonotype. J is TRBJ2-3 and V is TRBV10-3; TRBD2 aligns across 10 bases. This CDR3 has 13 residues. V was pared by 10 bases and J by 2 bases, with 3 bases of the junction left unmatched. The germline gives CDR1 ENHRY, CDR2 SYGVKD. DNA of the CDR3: TGTGCCAGCGGACTAGCGGACACAGATACGCAGTATTTT. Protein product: CASGLADTDTQYF.

The CDR3 loop is CASSQGFGDTQYF. CDR3 sequence (DNA): TGTGCCAGCAGTCAGGGATTCGGAGATACGCAGTATTTT. This chain uses TRBV27 with TRBJ2-3; a weak D match, TRBD1 (5 bases). The CDR3 runs to 13 residues. Trimming removed 5 bases at V and 5 bases at J, with 11 bases between. Germline V gives CDR1 MNHEY, CDR2 SMNVEV (reference sequence).

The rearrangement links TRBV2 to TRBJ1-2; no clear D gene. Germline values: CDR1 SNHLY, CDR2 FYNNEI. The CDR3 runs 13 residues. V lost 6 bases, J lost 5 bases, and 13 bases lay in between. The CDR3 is CASSFGVRYGYTF. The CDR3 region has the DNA TGTGCCAGCAGCTTCGGGGTACGATATGGCTACACCTTC.

DNA of the CDR3: TGTGCCAGCAGCCCGGGACGGCAAGAGACCCAGTACTTC. It yields the protein CASSPGRQETQYF. The chain carries TRBV7-9 and TRBJ2-5; D is possibly TRBD1 or TRBD2 (5 bases each). The CDR3 is 13 amino acids. Germline V gene sequence: CDR1 SEHNR, CDR2 FQNEAQ (reference sequence). Trimming stripped 5 bases from V and 2 bases from J, with 9 bases between.

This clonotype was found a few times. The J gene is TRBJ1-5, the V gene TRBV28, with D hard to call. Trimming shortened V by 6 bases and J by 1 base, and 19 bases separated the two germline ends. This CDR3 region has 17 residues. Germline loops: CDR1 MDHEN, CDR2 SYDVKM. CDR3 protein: CASRSKVEWASNQPQHF. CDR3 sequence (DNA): TGTGCCAGCAGGTCGAAGGTCGAATGGGCCAGCAATCAGCCCCAGCATTTT.

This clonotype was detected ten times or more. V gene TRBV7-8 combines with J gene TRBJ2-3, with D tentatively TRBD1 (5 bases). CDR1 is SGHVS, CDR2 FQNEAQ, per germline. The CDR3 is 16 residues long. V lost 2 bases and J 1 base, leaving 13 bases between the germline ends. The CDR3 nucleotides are TGTGCCAGCAGCTTAAAAGGCAGGGCACGCACAGATACGCAGTATTTT. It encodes CASSLKGRARTDTQYF.

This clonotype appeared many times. The CDR3 here is CASEKGGSGNTIYF. In DNA, the CDR3 is TGTGCCAGCGAGAAAGGGGGTTCTGGAAACACCATATATTTT. V is TRBV7-9 and J is TRBJ1-3, with a possible D match to TRBD1 (6 bases). The CDR3 runs to 14 residues. V was shortened by 8 bases and J by 1 base, with 12 bases between the two germline ends. Germline V gene sequence: CDR1 SEHNR, CDR2 FQNEAQ (reference sequence).

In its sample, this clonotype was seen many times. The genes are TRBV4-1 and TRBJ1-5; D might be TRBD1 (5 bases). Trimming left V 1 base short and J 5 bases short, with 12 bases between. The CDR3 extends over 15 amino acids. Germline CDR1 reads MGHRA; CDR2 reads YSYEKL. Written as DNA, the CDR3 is TGCGCCAGCAGCCAAGGAGACAGCGGCTATCAGCCCCAGCATTTT. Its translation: CASSQGDSGYQPQHF.

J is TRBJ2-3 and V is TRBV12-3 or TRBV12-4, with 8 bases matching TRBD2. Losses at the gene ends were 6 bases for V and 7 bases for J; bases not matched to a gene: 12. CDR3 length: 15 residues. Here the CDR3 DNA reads TGTGCCAGCAGCGTGGGGGTAGCGGGGTTATATACGCAGTATTTT. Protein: CASSVGVAGLYTQYF.

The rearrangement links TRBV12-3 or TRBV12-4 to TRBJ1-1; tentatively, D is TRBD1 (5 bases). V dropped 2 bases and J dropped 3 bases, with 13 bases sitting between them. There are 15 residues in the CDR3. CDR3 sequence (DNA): TGTGCCAGCAGTTTAAGGGCAGGGCCTGACACTGAAGCTTTCTTT. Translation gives CASSLRAGPDTEAFF.

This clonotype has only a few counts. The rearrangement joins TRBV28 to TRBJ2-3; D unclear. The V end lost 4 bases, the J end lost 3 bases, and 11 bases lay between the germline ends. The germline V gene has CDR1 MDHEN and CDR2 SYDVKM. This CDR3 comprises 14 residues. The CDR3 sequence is CASSSPRKTDTQYF. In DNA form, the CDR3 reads TGTGCCAGCAGTTCGCCGCGTAAGACAGATACGCAGTATTTT.

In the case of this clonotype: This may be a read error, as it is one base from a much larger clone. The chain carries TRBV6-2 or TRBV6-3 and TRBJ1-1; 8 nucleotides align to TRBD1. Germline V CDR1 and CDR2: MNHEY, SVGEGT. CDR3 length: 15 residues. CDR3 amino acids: CANSSTGVMNTEAFF. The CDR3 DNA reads TGTGCCAACAGTTCGACAGGGGTCATGAACACTGAAGCTTTCTTT.

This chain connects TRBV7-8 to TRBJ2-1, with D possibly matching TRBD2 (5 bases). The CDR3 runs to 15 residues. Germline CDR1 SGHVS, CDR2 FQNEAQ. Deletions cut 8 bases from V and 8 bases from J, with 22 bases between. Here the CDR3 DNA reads TGTGCCAGCGGATCTAGCTCCGGGAATGTGGATGAGCAGTTCTTC. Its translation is CASGSSSGNVDEQFF.

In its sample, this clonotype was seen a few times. In DNA form, the CDR3 reads TGTGCCAGCAGCTTGGGACAGGGGGGGGCTTTCTTT. Its protein is CASSLGQGGAFF. This sequence joins TRBV5-6 and TRBJ1-1; TRBD1 matches at 9 bases. The CDR3 spans 12 residues. Germline values: CDR1 SGHDT, CDR2 YYEEEE. The V gene end was trimmed by 0 bases and the J gene end by 11 bases; junction bases not matched to a gene: 2.

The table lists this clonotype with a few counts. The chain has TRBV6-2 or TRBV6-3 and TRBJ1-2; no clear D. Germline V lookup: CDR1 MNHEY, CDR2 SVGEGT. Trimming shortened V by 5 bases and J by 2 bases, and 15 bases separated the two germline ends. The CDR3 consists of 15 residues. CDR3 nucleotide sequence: TGTGCCAGCAGTCTCAGTTTCGACGGAAACTATGGCTACACCTTC. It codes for CASSLSFDGNYGYTF.

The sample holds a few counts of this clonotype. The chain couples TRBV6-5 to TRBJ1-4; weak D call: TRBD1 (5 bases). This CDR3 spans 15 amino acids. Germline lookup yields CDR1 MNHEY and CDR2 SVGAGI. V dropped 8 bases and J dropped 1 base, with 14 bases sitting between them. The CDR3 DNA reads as TGTGCCAGCGCCCGGGGCCGGGTAACTAATGAAAAACTGTTTTTT. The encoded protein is CASARGRVTNEKLFF.

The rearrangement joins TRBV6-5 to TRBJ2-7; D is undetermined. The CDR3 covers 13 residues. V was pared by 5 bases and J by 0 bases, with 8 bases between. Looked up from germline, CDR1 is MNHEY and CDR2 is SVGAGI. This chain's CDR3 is CASSPDASYEQYV. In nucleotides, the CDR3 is TGTGCCAGCAGTCCGGACGCCTCCTACGAGCAGTACGTC.

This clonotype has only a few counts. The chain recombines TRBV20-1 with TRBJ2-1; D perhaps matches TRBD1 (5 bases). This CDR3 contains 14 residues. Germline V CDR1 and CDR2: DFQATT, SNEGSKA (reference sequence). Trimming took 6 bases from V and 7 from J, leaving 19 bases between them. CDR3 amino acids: CSALQAGRRNEQFF. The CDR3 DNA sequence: TGCAGTGCCCTCCAGGCAGGGCGTCGGAATGAGCAGTTCTTC.

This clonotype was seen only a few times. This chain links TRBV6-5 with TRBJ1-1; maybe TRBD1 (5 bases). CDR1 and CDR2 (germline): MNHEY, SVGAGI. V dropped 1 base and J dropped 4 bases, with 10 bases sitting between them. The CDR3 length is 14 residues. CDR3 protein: CASSYWQGGTEAFF. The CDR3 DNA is TGTGCCAGCAGTTACTGGCAGGGCGGCACTGAAGCTTTCTTT.

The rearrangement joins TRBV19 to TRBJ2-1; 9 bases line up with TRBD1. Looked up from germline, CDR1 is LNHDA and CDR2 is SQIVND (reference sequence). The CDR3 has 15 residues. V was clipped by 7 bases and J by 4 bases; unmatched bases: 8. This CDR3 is CASTDRGTGYNEQFF. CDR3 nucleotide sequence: TGTGCCAGTACCGATCGGGGGACAGGGTACAATGAGCAGTTCTTC.

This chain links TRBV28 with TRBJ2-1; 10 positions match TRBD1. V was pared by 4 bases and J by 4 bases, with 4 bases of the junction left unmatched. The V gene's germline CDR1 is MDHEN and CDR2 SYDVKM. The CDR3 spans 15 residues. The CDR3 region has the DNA TGTGCCAGCAGTTGGGACAGGGGAAAATACAATGAGCAGTTCTTC. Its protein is CASSWDRGKYNEQFF.

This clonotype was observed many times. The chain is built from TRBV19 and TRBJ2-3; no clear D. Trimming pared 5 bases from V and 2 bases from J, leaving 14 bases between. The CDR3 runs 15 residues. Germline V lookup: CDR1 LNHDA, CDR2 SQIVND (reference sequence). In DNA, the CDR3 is TGTGCCAGTAGTCCCCGTCTGTTCCTCACAGATACGCAGTATTTT. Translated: CASSPRLFLTDTQYF.